This is a list of T cell receptor beta chains from one sample in a study of T cell responses to AZD1222 COVID-19 vaccine. Data came from immunoSEQ multiplex PCR; TCRdb stores just in-frame clones and leaves some out. The sample carries about 130,000 clones, more than 70% recorded once. The source material was peripheral blood, sampled on day 0 of AZD1222 vaccination. These receptors were taken from an adult in good health. Each CDR3 is given with its conserved first and last residue. A D gene is named only where the DNA matches it firmly. Only part of the rows carry a size: once, few, many, or a class if the clone is expanded.

v_call	j_call	d_call	clone_size	cdr3_nt	cdr3_aa
TRBV12-3/TRBV12-4	TRBJ1-4	.	.	TGTGCCAGCAGTTTATGGGGGAATGAAAAACTGTTTTTT	CASSLWGNEKLFF
TRBV5-6	TRBJ1-6	TRBD1	.	TGTGCCAGCAGCTTGGGAGGGGGCGATTATTCACCCCTCCACTTT	CASSLGGGDYSPLHF
TRBV20-1	TRBJ2-5	TRBD1	.	TGCAGTGCTAGTCTGACAGGGCAAGAGACCCAGTACTTC	CSASLTGQETQYF
TRBV14	TRBJ1-1	.	.	TGTGCCAGCAGCCCCTGGGGGGGCACTGAAGCTTTCTTT	CASSPWGGTEAFF
TRBV12-3/TRBV12-4	TRBJ1-2	.	.	TGTGCCAGCAGTTTCGGGGACTATGGCTACACCTTC	CASSFGDYGYTF
TRBV19	TRBJ1-2	.	.	TGTGCCAGTATCCCTCATCGGGGGGCGCGTTATGGCTACACCTTC	CASIPHRGARYGYTF
TRBV4-2	TRBJ2-1	.	.	TGTGCCAGCAGCAGGCTCCCAGCAACCTACAATGAGCAGTTCTTC	CASSRLPATYNEQFF
TRBV27	TRBJ2-7	TRBD2	.	TGTGCCAGCAGTTACGTCGGGACTAGCGACTACGAGCAGTACTTC	CASSYVGTSDYEQYF
TRBV6-1	TRBJ1-3	.	.	TGTGCCAGCAGTGAGGACGGTTGGTATGCTGGAAACACCATATATTTT	CASSEDGWYAGNTIYF
TRBV5-1	TRBJ2-2	TRBD2	.	TGCGCCAGCAGCTTGGGAACCCTAGCGGGGAGGACCGGGGAGCTGTTTTTT	CASSLGTLAGRTGELFF
TRBV27	TRBJ1-5	TRBD1	.	TGTGCCAGCAGGGCCGGGACAGGGGCCTATAGCAATCAGCCCCAGCATTTT	CASRAGTGAYSNQPQHF
TRBV7-8	TRBJ1-5	.	few	TGTGCCAGCAGCTTCCCCAATCAGCCCCAGCATTTT	CASSFPNQPQHF
TRBV10-1	TRBJ2-5	.	.	TGCGCCAGCAGTGGACAGGGACTAGAGACCCAGTACTTC	CASSGQGLETQYF
TRBV3-1/TRBV3-2	TRBJ1-5	.	.	TGTGCCAGCAGCCAAGGGGATAGCAATCAGCCCCAGCATTTT	CASSQGDSNQPQHF
TRBV11-2	TRBJ2-5	TRBD1	.	TGTGCCAGCAGCTCGCCGGAACAGGGGGCGGAAGAGACCCAGTACTTC	CASSSPEQGAEETQYF
TRBV6-5	TRBJ1-5	TRBD1	once	TGTGCCAGCAGTAGAGCGGGACAGGGCAGGCAGCCCCAGCATTTT	CASSRAGQGRQPQHF
TRBV27	TRBJ1-6	.	.	TGTGCCAGCAGTTTGGACCCGGCAGGGGTCGGCGAATCCTATAATTCACCCCTCCACTTT	CASSLDPAGVGESYNSPLHF
TRBV28	TRBJ1-2	.	.	TGTGCCAGCACCTTGGGACCAGGGGATGGCTACACCTTC	CASTLGPGDGYTF
TRBV7-2	TRBJ2-1	TRBD2	.	TGTGCCAGCAGCTTACTACTAGCGGGAGGGCAGCAGTTCTTC	CASSLLLAGGQQFF
TRBV14	TRBJ1-4	.	few	TGTGCCAGCAGCCAAGATTATTTGGGCAGGGAGGGAGAAAAACTGTTTTTT	CASSQDYLGREGEKLFF
TRBV27	TRBJ1-2	TRBD1	.	TGTGCCAGCAGTTTTTGGACAGGGGATCGTGATGGCTACACCTTC	CASSFWTGDRDGYTF
TRBV5-1	TRBJ1-5	.	.	TGCGCCAGCAGCTTGGGACAGCACAATCAGCCCCAGCATTTT	CASSLGQHNQPQHF
TRBV29-1	TRBJ2-1	.	.	TGCAGCGTTGAAGAACGGGGGACAGACCGAGACAATGAGCAGTTCTTC	CSVEERGTDRDNEQFF
TRBV12-3/TRBV12-4	TRBJ1-1	.	.	TGTGCCAGCAGCCTACCCGGGAGTTCTGAAGCTTTCTTT	CASSLPGSSEAFF
TRBV7-2	TRBJ1-1	.	.	TGTGCCAGCAGCTTATGGGGACTCGGGAACACTGAAGCTTTCTTT	CASSLWGLGNTEAFF
TRBV19	TRBJ1-3	.	.	TGTGCCAGTAGTATAATCCCCGCGGAGGCTGGAAACACCATATATTTT	CASSIIPAEAGNTIYF
TRBV6-5	TRBJ2-2	TRBD2	once	TGTGCCAGCAGTTACTCGTTCGCGGGAGCGGTCGGGGAGCTGTTTTTT	CASSYSFAGAVGELFF
TRBV7-7	TRBJ2-5	TRBD2	.	TGTGCCAGCAGCTTAGAGCCTAGCGGGAGGGCCGCGGGGGAGACCCAGTACTTC	CASSLEPSGRAAGETQYF
TRBV11-2	TRBJ1-2	TRBD1	.	TGTGCCAGCAGCTTCAGGGGGGGCTACACCTTC	CASSFRGGYTF
TRBV7-6	TRBJ2-5	TRBD1	once	TGTGCCAGCAGCCGAACGACAGGGGGGCAAGAGACCCAGTACTTC	CASSRTTGGQETQYF
TRBV10-3	TRBJ2-1	TRBD2	.	TGTGCCATCAGTGAGATGTCGGCGGGGGTTAGTGAGCAGTTCTTC	CAISEMSAGVSEQFF
TRBV5-1	TRBJ2-7	TRBD1	.	TGCGCCAGCAGCTTCGGGGGACAGGGCTACGAGCAGTACTTC	CASSFGGQGYEQYF
TRBV2	TRBJ1-4	.	.	TGTGCCAGCAGTGGACCCCAGACTAATGAAAAACTGTTTTTT	CASSGPQTNEKLFF
TRBV5-1	TRBJ1-3	.	.	TGCGCCAGCAGCTTGGATCAGTCTGGAAACACCATATATTTT	CASSLDQSGNTIYF
TRBV3-1/TRBV3-2	TRBJ2-5	TRBD2	.	TGTGCCAGCAGCCAAAAAACGCCGGGACTAGCGGGGGCTTGGGATTTGAGGGAGACCCAGTACTTC	CASSQKTPGLAGAWDLRETQYF
TRBV7-2	TRBJ2-7	TRBD2	.	TGTGCCAGCAGCTTAGAGGGCGGGGGGGCCTACGAGCAGTACTTC	CASSLEGGGAYEQYF
TRBV18	TRBJ2-1	.	.	TGTGCCAGCTCACCACGTTCTAGACAGGGAGGCTACAATGAGCAGTTCTTC	CASSPRSRQGGYNEQFF
TRBV6-5	TRBJ2-7	.	.	TGTGCCAGCAGTTACGCCCCAGGGGGGTACGAGCAGTACTTC	CASSYAPGGYEQYF
TRBV2	TRBJ1-6	.	.	TGTGCCAGCAGTGAGGAGGCCTCGGGGAATTCACCCCTCCACTTT	CASSEEASGNSPLHF
TRBV10-3	TRBJ2-6	.	.	TGTGCCATCAGTTCAGGGTCTGGGGCCAACGTCCTGACTTTC	CAISSGSGANVLTF
TRBV6-2/TRBV6-3	TRBJ1-4	.	.	TGTGCCAGCAGTGGGACGGTAAATGAAAAACTGTTTTTT	CASSGTVNEKLFF
TRBV19	TRBJ1-4	.	.	TGTGCCAGTAGTATAGTTCCAGGAACAACTAATGAAAAACTGTTTTTT	CASSIVPGTTNEKLFF
TRBV4-3	TRBJ1-5	TRBD1	few	TGCGCCAGCAGCCCGGGACAGGGGGCGAGTCAGCCCCAGCATTTT	CASSPGQGASQPQHF
TRBV9	TRBJ2-5	.	.	TGTGCCAGCAGCTCCCCTGGAGGAGAGACCCAGTACTTC	CASSSPGGETQYF
TRBV6-6	TRBJ1-1	.	.	TGTGCCAGCAGTTACGACTTCACTGAAGCTTTCTTT	CASSYDFTEAFF
TRBV4-1	TRBJ1-3	TRBD1	.	TGCGCCAGCAGCCCGCGACCCTTAGGCATCGGGACAGGGGTTGGGCGATCGCATTTT	CASSPRPLGIGTGVGRSHF
TRBV28	TRBJ2-2	TRBD2	many	TGTGCCAGCAGTTTATGGAATTTAGCGGGAGGCCCCGGGGAGCTGTTTTTT	CASSLWNLAGGPGELFF
TRBV19	TRBJ1-5	.	.	TGTGCCAGTAGTATCAATGGGGCAGATCAAAATCAGCCCCAGCATTTT	CASSINGADQNQPQHF